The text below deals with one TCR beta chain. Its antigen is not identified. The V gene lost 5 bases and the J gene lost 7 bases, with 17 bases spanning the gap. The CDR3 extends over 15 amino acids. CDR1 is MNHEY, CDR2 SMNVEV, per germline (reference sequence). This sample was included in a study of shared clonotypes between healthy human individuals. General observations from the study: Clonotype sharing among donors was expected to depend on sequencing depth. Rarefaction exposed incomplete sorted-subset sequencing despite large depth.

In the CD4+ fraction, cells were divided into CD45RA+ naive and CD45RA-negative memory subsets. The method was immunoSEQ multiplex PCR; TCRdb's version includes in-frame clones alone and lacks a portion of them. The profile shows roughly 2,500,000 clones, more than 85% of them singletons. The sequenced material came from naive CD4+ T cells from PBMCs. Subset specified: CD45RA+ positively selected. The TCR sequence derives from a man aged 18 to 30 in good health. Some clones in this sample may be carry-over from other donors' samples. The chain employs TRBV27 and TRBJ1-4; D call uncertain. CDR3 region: CASSANGLLSEKLFF. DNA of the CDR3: TGTGCCAGCAGTGCAAACGGGCTACTTAGTGAAAAACTGTTTTTT.